Detailed here is one TCR beta chain. The antigen remains unidentified. Germline V gene data show CDR1 as SSHAT and CDR2 as FNYEAQ (reference sequence). With 3 bases removed from V and 2 bases from J, the gap between germline ends came to 10 bases. There are 15 residues in the CDR3. Sequenced by immunoSEQ multiplex PCR; TCRdb stores in-frame clones only, minus some. The sample has 20,000 to 25,000 clones; roughly 95% are singletons. The sample comes from a study of graft-versus-host responses after intestinal transplantation. Across the whole study: Transplantation in recipients was multivisceral, liver-intestinal, or isolated intestinal. All of the recipients had induction that used anti-thymocyte globulin, then tacrolimus and steroids for around three years. Study outcomes and limitations: Marrow from the recipient contained GvH clones, some of which had appeared first in ileum or blood. Declines in HvG clones occurring early post-transplant were associated with peak circulating GvH clone levels.

The source was PBMCs, collected 156 days after intestinal transplant. The chain has TRBV7-7 and TRBJ2-2; D unclear. This TCR was recovered from a human patient who received an intestinal transplant, so some T cells may come from the graft donor. This chain's CDR3 is CASSFKGNNTGELFF. CDR3 coding DNA: TGTGCCAGCAGCTTCAAAGGAAATAACACCGGGGAGCTGTTTTTT.